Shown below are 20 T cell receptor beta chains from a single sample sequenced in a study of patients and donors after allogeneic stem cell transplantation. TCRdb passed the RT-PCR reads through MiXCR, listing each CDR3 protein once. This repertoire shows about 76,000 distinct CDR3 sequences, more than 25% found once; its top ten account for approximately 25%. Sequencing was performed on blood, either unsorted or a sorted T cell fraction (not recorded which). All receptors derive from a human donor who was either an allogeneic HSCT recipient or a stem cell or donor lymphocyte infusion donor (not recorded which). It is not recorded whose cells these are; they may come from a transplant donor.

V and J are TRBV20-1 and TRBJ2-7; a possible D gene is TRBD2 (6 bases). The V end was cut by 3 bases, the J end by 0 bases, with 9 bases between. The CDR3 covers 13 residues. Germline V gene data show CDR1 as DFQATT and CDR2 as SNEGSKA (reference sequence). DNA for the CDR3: TGCAGTGCTAGTGAGACTAGCTCCTACGAGCAGTACTTC. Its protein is CSASETSSYEQYF.

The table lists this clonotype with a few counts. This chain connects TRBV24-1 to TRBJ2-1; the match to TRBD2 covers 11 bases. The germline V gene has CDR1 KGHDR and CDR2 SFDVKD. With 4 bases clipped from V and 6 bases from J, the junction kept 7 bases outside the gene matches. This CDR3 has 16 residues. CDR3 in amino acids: CATSDFSGRGRNEQFF. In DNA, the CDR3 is TGTGCCACCAGTGACTTTAGCGGGAGGGGCCGCAATGAGCAGTTCTTC.

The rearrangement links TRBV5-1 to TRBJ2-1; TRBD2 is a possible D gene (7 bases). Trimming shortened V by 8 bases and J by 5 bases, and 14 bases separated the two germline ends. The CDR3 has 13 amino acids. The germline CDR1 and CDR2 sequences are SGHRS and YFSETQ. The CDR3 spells CASGGAPNNEQFF. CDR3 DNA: TGCGCCAGTGGGGGGGCCCCCAACAATGAGCAGTTCTTC.

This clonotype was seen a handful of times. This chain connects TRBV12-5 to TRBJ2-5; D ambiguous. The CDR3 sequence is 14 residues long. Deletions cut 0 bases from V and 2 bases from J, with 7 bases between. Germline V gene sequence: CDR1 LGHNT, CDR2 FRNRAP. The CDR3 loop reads CASGLVRQQETQYF. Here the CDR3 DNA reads TGTGCTAGTGGTTTGGTCCGGCAGCAAGAGACCCAGTACTTC.

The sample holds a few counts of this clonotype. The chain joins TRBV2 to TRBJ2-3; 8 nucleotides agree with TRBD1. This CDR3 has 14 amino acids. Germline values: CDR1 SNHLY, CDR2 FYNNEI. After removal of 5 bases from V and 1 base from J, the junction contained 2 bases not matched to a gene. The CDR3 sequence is CASSPDRGTDTQYF. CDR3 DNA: TGTGCCAGCAGTCCGGACAGGGGCACAGATACGCAGTATTTT.

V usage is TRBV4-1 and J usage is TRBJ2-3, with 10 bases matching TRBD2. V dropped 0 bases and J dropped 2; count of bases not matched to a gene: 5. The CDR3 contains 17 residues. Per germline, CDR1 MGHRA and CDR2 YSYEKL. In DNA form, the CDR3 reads TGCGCCAGCAGCCAAGATTGGCTAGCGGGGGACACAGATACGCAGTATTTT. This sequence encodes CASSQDWLAGDTDTQYF.

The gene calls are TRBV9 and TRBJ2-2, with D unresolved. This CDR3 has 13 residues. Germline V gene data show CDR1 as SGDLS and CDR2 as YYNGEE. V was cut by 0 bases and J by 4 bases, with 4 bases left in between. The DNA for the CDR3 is TGTGCCAGCAGCGTAGCTAGCACCGGGGAGCTGTTTTTT. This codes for CASSVASTGELFF. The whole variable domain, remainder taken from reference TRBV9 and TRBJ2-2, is DSGVTQTPKHLITATGQRVTLRCSPRSGDLSVYWYQQSLDQGLQFLIQYYNGEERAKGNILERFSAQQFPDLHSELNLSSLELGDSALYFCASSVASTGELFFGEGSRLTVL.

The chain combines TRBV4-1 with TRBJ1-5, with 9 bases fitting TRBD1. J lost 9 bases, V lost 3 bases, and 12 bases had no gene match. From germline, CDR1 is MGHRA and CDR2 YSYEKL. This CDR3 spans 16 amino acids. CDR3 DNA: TGCGCCAGCAGCCAGTTGGGACAGGGAAGTAACCGGCCCCAGCATTTT. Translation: CASSQLGQGSNRPQHF.

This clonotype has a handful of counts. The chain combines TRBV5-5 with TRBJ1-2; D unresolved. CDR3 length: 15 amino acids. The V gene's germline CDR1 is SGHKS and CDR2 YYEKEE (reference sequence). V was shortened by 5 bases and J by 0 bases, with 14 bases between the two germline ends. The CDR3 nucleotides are TGTGCCAGCAGATTCCTCGCGGCTTCTAACTATGGCTACACCTTC. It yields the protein CASRFLAASNYGYTF.

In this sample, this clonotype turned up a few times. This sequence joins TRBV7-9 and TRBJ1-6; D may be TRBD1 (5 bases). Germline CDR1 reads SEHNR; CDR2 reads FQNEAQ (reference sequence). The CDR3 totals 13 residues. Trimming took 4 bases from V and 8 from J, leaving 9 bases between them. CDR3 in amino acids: CASSSGRDSPLHF. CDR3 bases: TGTGCCAGCAGCTCAGGGCGGGATTCACCCCTCCACTTT.

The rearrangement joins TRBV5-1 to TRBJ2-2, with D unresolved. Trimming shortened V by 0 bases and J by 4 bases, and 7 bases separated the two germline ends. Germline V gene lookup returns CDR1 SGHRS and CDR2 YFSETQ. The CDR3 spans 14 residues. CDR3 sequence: CASSLVAGTGELFF. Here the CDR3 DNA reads TGCGCCAGCAGCTTGGTGGCAGGCACCGGGGAGCTGTTTTTT.

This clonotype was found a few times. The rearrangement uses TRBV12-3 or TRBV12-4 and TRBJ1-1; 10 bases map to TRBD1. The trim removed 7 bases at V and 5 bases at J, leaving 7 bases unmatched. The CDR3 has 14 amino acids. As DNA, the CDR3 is TGTGCCAGCACCCGACAGGGGGCATCTACTGAAGCTTTCTTT. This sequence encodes CASTRQGASTEAFF.

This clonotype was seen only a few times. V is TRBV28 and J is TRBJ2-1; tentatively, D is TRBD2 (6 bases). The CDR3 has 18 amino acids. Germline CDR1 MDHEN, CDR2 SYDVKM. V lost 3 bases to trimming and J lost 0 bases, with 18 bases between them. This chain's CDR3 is CASSLRPGRINSYNEQFF. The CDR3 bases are TGTGCCAGCAGTTTGAGGCCAGGGAGGATTAACTCCTACAATGAGCAGTTCTTC.

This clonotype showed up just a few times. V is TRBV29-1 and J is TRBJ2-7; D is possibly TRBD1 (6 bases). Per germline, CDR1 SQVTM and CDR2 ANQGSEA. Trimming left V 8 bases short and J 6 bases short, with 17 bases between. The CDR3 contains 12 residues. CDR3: CSPLDSRGEQYF. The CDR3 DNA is TGCAGCCCCTTGGACAGTAGGGGCGAGCAGTACTTC.

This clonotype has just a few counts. The DNA of the CDR3 is TGCAGTGCTTCACAGGGGAACTATGGCTACACCTTC. This translates into CSASQGNYGYTF. This chain links TRBV20-1 with TRBJ1-2; 7 bases are a match to TRBD1. V shed 5 bases and J 2 bases; nucleotides not matched to a gene: 2. There are 12 residues in the CDR3. Germline lookup yields CDR1 DFQATT and CDR2 SNEGSKA (reference sequence).

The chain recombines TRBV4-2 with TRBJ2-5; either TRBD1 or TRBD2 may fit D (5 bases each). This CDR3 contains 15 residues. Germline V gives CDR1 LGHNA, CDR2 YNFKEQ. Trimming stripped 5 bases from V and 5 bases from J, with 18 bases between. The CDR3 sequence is CASSMVGAGTETQYF. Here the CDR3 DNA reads TGTGCCAGCAGCATGGTAGGGGCGGGTACGGAGACCCAGTACTTC.

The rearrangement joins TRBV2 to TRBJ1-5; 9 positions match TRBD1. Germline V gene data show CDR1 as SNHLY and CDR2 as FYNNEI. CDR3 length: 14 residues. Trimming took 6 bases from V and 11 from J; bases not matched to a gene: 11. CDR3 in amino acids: CASSDGQGLPAQHF. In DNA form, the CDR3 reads TGTGCCAGCAGCGATGGACAGGGGCTACCCGCCCAGCATTTT.

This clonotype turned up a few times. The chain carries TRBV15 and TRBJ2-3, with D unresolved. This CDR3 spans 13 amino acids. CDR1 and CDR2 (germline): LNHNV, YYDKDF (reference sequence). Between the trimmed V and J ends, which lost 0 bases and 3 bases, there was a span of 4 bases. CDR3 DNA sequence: TGTGCCACCAGCAGAGATCCGACAGATACGCAGTATTTT. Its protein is CATSRDPTDTQYF.

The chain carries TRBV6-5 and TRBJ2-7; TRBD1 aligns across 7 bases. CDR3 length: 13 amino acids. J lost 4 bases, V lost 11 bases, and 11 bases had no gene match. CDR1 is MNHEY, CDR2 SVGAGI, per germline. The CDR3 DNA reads TGTGCCTCAAAACGACAGGGAGTTTACGAGCAGTACTTC. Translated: CASKRQGVYEQYF.

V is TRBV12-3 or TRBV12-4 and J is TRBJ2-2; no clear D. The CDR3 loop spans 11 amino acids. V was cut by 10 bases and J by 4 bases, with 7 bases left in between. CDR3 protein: CATGVTGELFF. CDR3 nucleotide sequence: TGTGCCACCGGAGTCACCGGGGAGCTGTTTTTT.